The clone carrying this T cell receptor beta chain appeared a few times. This sample was included in a study of cytomegalovirus exposure and HLA in healthy donors. Across the whole study: In terms of ancestry, the Caucasian-associated cluster contained about four fifths of the 350 to 450 genotyped donors.

The PCR used 60 Vbeta and 13 Jbeta primers. This table comes from immunoSEQ multiplex PCR, and its TCRdb copy is limited to in-frame clones, with some not included. The repertoire holds more than 95,000 clones, with under 85% as singletons. V lost 0 bases to trimming and J lost 2 bases, with 13 bases between them. The CDR3 loop spans 17 amino acids. Germline V CDR1 and CDR2: MRHNA, SNTAGT. V usage is TRBV6-4 and J usage is TRBJ2-2; no definite D call. This TCR was sampled from a young woman in good health and CMV-seronegative. Sample: PBMCs. The CDR3 spells CASSDSSETLNTGELFF. The CDR3 bases are TGTGCCAGCAGTGACTCCTCCGAAACATTAAACACCGGGGAGCTGTTTTTT.